The next 29 T cell receptor beta chains were all read from a single sample in a study of human T cells and chemical hapten exposure (dated by TCRdb to the early 2020s). The time point label, read with the paper, signifies: patch test 1, 2 weeks after DPC sensitization. The sample's treatment or condition label, in plain terms: therapeutic diphenylcyclopropenone sensitization with weekly scalp DPC. The method was RACE. For sequencing, a NextSeq 500 was employed. TCRdb applied fastp at Q25 and MiXCR to the public reads, then kept only in-frame beta chains. Every entry covers one CDR3 protein and lists the most common genes and DNA from its rows. The sample includes approximately 80,000 distinct CDR3 sequences, with about 11% observed a single time. The top ten hold about 4.2% of the sample. Sequenced material: whole blood, taken in connection with sensitization to the hapten diphenylcyclopropenone (DPC). Receptor source: a woman between 50 and 59 years old with alopecia areata. Some clones in this sample may be carry-over from other donors' samples.

This clonotype was picked up many times. The J gene is TRBJ1-1, the V gene TRBV27; TRBD1 agrees at 10 bases. CDR3 length: 14 residues. V trimming: 6 bases; J trimming: 6 bases; junction bases outside the gene matches: 7. Germline-derived CDR1 and CDR2 are MNHEY and SMNVEV (reference sequence). CDR3 nucleotide sequence: TGTGCCAGCAGGAGGACAGGGGGAGGCCCTGAAGCTTTCTTT. It translates to CASRRTGGGPEAFF.

The genes are TRBV7-2 and TRBJ1-6; 8 bases are shared with TRBD1. The ends lost 4 bases at V and 8 bases at J; junction bases unmatched: 7. Germline assignment: CDR1 SGHTA and CDR2 FQGNSA. The CDR3 is 15 residues long. Here the CDR3 DNA reads TGTGCCAGCAGCTCGGACAGGGAGGGCTATTCACCCCTCCACTTT. Protein: CASSSDREGYSPLHF.

This clonotype came up a few times. The chain combines TRBV27 with TRBJ2-1; unclear D gene. The CDR3 spans 15 residues. V lost 3 bases, J lost 0 bases, and 9 bases lay in between. CDR1 and CDR2 from the germline V gene are MNHEY and SMNVEV (reference sequence). The CDR3 reads CASSFKSPSYNEQFF. The DNA of the CDR3 is TGTGCCAGCAGTTTCAAATCTCCCTCCTACAATGAGCAGTTCTTC.

By proportion, this clonotype is medium-sized. V gene TRBV30 combines with J gene TRBJ1-2, with a weak D call TRBD1 (6 bases). Germline CDR1 and CDR2: GTSNPN and SVGIG (reference sequence). The CDR3 contains 15 residues. The V and J ends lost 0 bases and 0 bases respectively, with 11 bases between them. The CDR3 DNA is TGTGCCTGGAGTGTACAAGGGGGGCCTAACTATGGCTACACCTTC. This gives the protein CAWSVQGGPNYGYTF.

The chain is built from TRBV7-6 and TRBJ2-1, with TRBD1 matching over 7 bases. The V segment lost 5 bases and the J segment 7 bases; nucleotides outside the gene matches: 5. Germline values: CDR1 SGHVS, CDR2 FNYEAQ. The CDR3 runs to 13 residues. The CDR3 nucleotides are TGTGCCAGCAGCCCCCACAGGGGAAATGAGCAGTTCTTC. It translates to CASSPHRGNEQFF.

This clonotype was observed a handful of times. The chain joins TRBV3-1 to TRBJ2-2; D gene uncertain. With 2 bases removed from V and 4 bases from J, the gap between germline ends came to 5 bases. The CDR3 totals 13 residues. The germline V gene has CDR1 LGHDT and CDR2 YNNKEL (reference sequence). The chain's CDR3 is CASSQLGTGELFF. DNA of the CDR3: TGTGCCAGCAGCCAATTAGGCACCGGGGAGCTGTTTTTT.

This clonotype was counted at least ten times. The chain is built from TRBV6-2 or TRBV6-3 and TRBJ2-7, with 13 bases matching TRBD2. V trimming: 0 bases; J trimming: 0 bases; junction bases outside the gene matches: 2. The germline V gene has CDR1 MNHEY and CDR2 SVGEGT. This CDR3 is 17 amino acids long. CDR3 amino acids: CASSYSRTSGGSYEQYF. The CDR3 DNA sequence: TGTGCCAGCAGTTACTCGCGGACTAGCGGGGGCTCCTACGAGCAGTACTTC.

This clonotype was recorded many times. The rearrangement uses TRBV2 and TRBJ1-1; D uncertain. The CDR3 totals 13 residues. The germline gives CDR1 SNHLY, CDR2 FYNNEI. Trimming removed 6 bases at V and 1 base at J, with 9 bases between. CDR3 DNA sequence: TGTGCCAGCAGAGCCGGAGAGAACACTGAAGCTTTCTTT. Translation gives CASRAGENTEAFF.

This clonotype was seen many times. J is TRBJ1-4 and V is TRBV12-3 or TRBV12-4; D perhaps matches TRBD1 (5 bases). The V end lost 4 bases, the J end lost 13 bases, and 13 bases lay between the germline ends. There are 12 residues in the CDR3. The CDR3 protein is CASSYGGTRLFF. The DNA for the CDR3 is TGTGCCAGCAGTTACGGGGGGACGAGACTGTTTTTT.

This clonotype occurred a few times. The rearrangement links TRBV6-2 or TRBV6-3 to TRBJ2-3, with D hard to call. V lost 0 bases and J 2 bases, leaving 12 bases between the germline ends. This CDR3 region has 16 residues. Germline V CDR1 and CDR2: MNHEY, SVGEGT. The CDR3 reads CASSYSGFYLTDTQYF. Here the CDR3 DNA reads TGTGCCAGCAGTTACTCGGGATTCTATCTCACAGATACGCAGTATTTT.

This clonotype was counted many times. V usage is TRBV7-2 and J usage is TRBJ1-1; 7 nucleotides match TRBD1. Trimming took 5 bases from V and 7 from J; bases not matched to a gene: 16. There are 16 residues in the CDR3. CDR1 and CDR2 from the germline V gene are SGHTA and FQGNSA. The DNA for the CDR3 is TGTGCCAGCAGCCTCTATAGGGGACTACAGGGGAATGAAGCTTTCTTT. It yields the protein CASSLYRGLQGNEAFF.

Ten or more counts support this clonotype. This chain uses TRBV7-3 with TRBJ1-1; D gene unclear. Trimming cost V 5 bases and J 1 base, with 11 bases left between them. CDR1 SGHTA and CDR2 FQGTGA come from the germline V gene. The CDR3 runs to 14 residues. CDR3 DNA: TGTGCCAGCAGCCCCGGAGCACCGAACACTGAAGCTTTCTTT. Translated: CASSPGAPNTEAFF.

Ten or more counts support this clonotype. The rearrangement uses TRBV21-1 and TRBJ2-3; no DNA check was done on the table's D call, TRBD1. TRBV21-1 is a listed pseudogene. The CDR3 consists of 13 residues. Here the CDR3 reads CASSTGLTDTQYF. For the CDR3, the DNA is TGTGCCAGCAGCACCGGGTTGACAGATACGCAGTATTTT.

This clonotype was seen only a few times. The J gene is TRBJ2-3, the V gene TRBV24-1, with 12 bases identical to TRBD1. J was trimmed by 4 bases and V by 3 bases; bases with no gene match: 4. Looked up from germline, CDR1 is KGHDR and CDR2 is SFDVKD. The CDR3 has 16 amino acids. This chain's CDR3 is CATSDGGQGAADTQYF. The DNA for the CDR3 is TGTGCCACCAGTGATGGGGGACAGGGGGCGGCAGATACGCAGTATTTT.

The sample holds many counts of this clonotype. The chain employs TRBV24-1 and TRBJ2-5; D is undetermined. The CDR3 sequence is 13 residues long. From germline, CDR1 is KGHDR and CDR2 SFDVKD. V lost 3 bases, J lost 2 bases, and 6 bases lay in between. CDR3 nucleotides: TGTGCCACCAGTGATACCCCGCAAGAGACCCAGTACTTC. This gives the protein CATSDTPQETQYF.

This clonotype has a count of ten or more. The DNA is omitted, as the CDR3 cannot be located on it reliably, and the CDR3 follows TCRdb's listing. The J gene is TRBJ2-5, the V gene TRBV21-1; TRBD2 was called by the table and not checked on the DNA. TRBV21-1 is a pseudogene segment. The CDR3 extends over 16 residues, inclusive of both ends. The CDR3 spells CASSKVASGSQETQYF.

This clonotype was seen a handful of times. J is TRBJ2-2 and V is TRBV29-1; weak D call: TRBD2 (5 bases). V lost 2 bases and J 7 bases, leaving 17 bases between the germline ends. This CDR3 region has 15 residues. Germline V CDR1 and CDR2: SQVTM, ANQGSEA. The CDR3 loop is CSVERKGLTDGELFF. CDR3 in DNA: TGCAGCGTTGAAAGGAAAGGACTCACGGACGGGGAGCTGTTTTTT.

This clonotype was counted between two and nine times. This CDR3 reads CSARDSRGYEQYF. The CDR3 region has the DNA TGCAGTGCTAGAGACTCGAGGGGGTACGAGCAGTACTTC. The chain is built from TRBV20-1 and TRBJ2-7; TRBD1 is a possible D gene (6 bases). Trimming removed 0 bases from V and 4 bases from J, with 10 bases in between. This CDR3 has 13 residues. Germline V gene data show CDR1 as DFQATT and CDR2 as SNEGSKA (reference sequence).

This clonotype showed up many times. This chain connects TRBV24-1 to TRBJ1-5; D unresolved. The CDR3 has 12 amino acids. CDR1 and CDR2 (germline): KGHDR, SFDVKD. The V end was cut by 3 bases, the J end by 3 bases, with 2 bases between. Here the CDR3 reads CATSDPNQPQHF. CDR3 bases: TGTGCCACCAGTGATCCCAATCAGCCCCAGCATTTT.

The sample holds many counts of this clonotype. This sequence joins TRBV27 and TRBJ2-5; a possible D gene is TRBD1 (6 bases). Trimming left V 5 bases short and J 5 bases short, with 12 bases between. This CDR3 contains 13 residues. Germline CDR1 MNHEY, CDR2 SMNVEV (reference sequence). This chain's CDR3 is CASSPRTVETQYF. The CDR3 bases are TGTGCCAGCAGTCCCCGGACAGTCGAGACCCAGTACTTC.

The sample holds a few counts of this clonotype. V gene TRBV20-1 combines with J gene TRBJ2-5, with D perhaps matching TRBD1 (5 bases). Trimming left V 2 bases short and J 5 bases short, with 21 bases between. CDR3 length equals 16 residues. Germline V gene data show CDR1 as DFQATT and CDR2 as SNEGSKA (reference sequence). The CDR3 loop is CSARWFVGGQGETQYF. The CDR3 DNA sequence: TGCAGTGCTAGATGGTTCGTAGGTGGACAAGGGGAGACCCAGTACTTC.

This sequence joins TRBV6-6 and TRBJ2-7; the D gene is possibly TRBD2 (6 bases). CDR3 length equals 12 residues. Germline V gives CDR1 MNHNY, CDR2 SVGAGI (reference sequence). V was cut by 8 bases and J by 7 bases, with 15 bases left in between. Here the CDR3 reads CASGHGGTEQYF. The CDR3 DNA sequence: TGTGCCAGCGGCCACGGGGGTACGGAGCAGTACTTC.

In this sample, this clonotype turned up a few times. The rearrangement links TRBV7-2 to TRBJ2-3; TRBD1 matches 8 bases. This CDR3 contains 14 residues. Germline CDR1 reads SGHTA; CDR2 reads FQGNSA. Unmatched junction bases numbered 3, after V lost 3 bases and J lost 4 bases. CDR3 sequence (DNA): TGTGCCAGCAGCTTCCAGGGGGCCGCAGATACGCAGTATTTT. Its translation is CASSFQGAADTQYF.

This clonotype came up many times. V usage is TRBV7-9 and J usage is TRBJ2-3; D is perhaps TRBD1 or TRBD2 (5 bases each). The CDR3 consists of 12 residues. V lost 11 bases and J lost 0, with 9 bases in between. The germline V gene encodes CDR1 SEHNR and CDR2 FQNEAQ (reference sequence). The CDR3 sequence is CAGGASTDTQYF. The CDR3, as DNA: TGTGCCGGGGGTGCTAGCACAGATACGCAGTATTTT.

This rearrangement joins TRBV18 to TRBJ2-3; no reliable D call. The CDR3 has 16 amino acids. Trimming removed 5 bases from V and 2 bases from J, with 17 bases in between. CDR1 and CDR2 from the germline V gene are KGHSH and LQKENI. The CDR3 nucleotides read TGTGCCAGCTCAACACAAAAGGGCTCCTCCACAGATACGCAGTATTTT. Translation gives CASSTQKGSSTDTQYF.

This clonotype was detected many times. J is TRBJ2-5 and V is TRBV7-9; the match to TRBD1 covers 8 bases. The junction had 6 bases not matched to a gene; V was cut back by 4 bases and J by 5 bases. Germline V gene sequence: CDR1 SEHNR, CDR2 FQNEAQ (reference sequence). The CDR3 is 14 amino acids. The CDR3 DNA reads TGTGCCAGCAGCTCGCAGGGGGCCCGTGAGACCCAGTACTTC. Encoded protein: CASSSQGARETQYF.

There are many counts of this clonotype. The DNA for the CDR3 is TGTGCCAGCAGCTTAGCGCTGGCAGGGGGGTCCTACAATGAGCAGTTCTTC. Translated: CASSLALAGGSYNEQFF. The genes are TRBV7-6 and TRBJ2-1; maybe TRBD1 (7 bases). The CDR3 is 17 amino acids. Looked up from germline, CDR1 is SGHVS and CDR2 is FNYEAQ. Between the trimmed V and J ends, which lost 0 bases and 1 base, there was a span of 13 bases.

This clonotype was seen a handful of times. The CDR3 spells CASSLVGRMNTEAFF. The CDR3 region has the DNA TGTGCCAGCAGCTTAGTGGGACGGATGAACACTGAAGCTTTCTTT. The J gene is TRBJ1-1, the V gene TRBV7-2; D perhaps matches TRBD1 (5 bases). Germline V gene data show CDR1 as SGHTA and CDR2 as FQGNSA. V was cut by 1 base and J by 0 bases, with 9 bases left in between. This CDR3 contains 15 residues.

V is TRBV11-1 and J is TRBJ2-7; the D is unclear. Germline-derived CDR1 and CDR2 are SGHAT and FQDESV (reference sequence). Trimming cost V 1 base and J 0 bases, with 10 bases left between them. The CDR3 is 15 residues long. The CDR3 reads CASSLEDSDSYEQYF. The CDR3, as DNA: TGTGCCAGCAGCTTAGAAGACTCTGACTCCTACGAGCAGTACTTC. Combining the CDR3 with reference TRBV11-1 and TRBJ2-7 gives the whole variable domain EAEVAQSPRYKITEKSQAVAFWCDPISGHATLYWYRQILGQGPELLVQFQDESVVDDSQLPKDRFSAERLKGVDSTLKIQPAELGDSAMYLCASSLEDSDSYEQYFGPGTRLTVT.